A selection of T cell receptor beta chains follows, all from one sample in a study of PD-1 blockade in classical Hodgkin lymphoma. Libraries were prepared by immunoSEQ multiplex PCR; TCRdb keeps only in-frame clonotypes and omits some of them. In the table there are almost 100,000 clones, 92% of which are singletons. The specimen was peripheral blood mononuclear cells (PBMCs), collected at baseline. The receptors were sampled from a human donor with classical Hodgkin lymphoma. Both conserved end residues are part of each CDR3. The D gene is left open where the match is weak. The size entry is marked missing in some rows and otherwise reads once, few, many or a size class.

>TRBV7-8|TRBJ2-3|NA|TRBD2
TGTGCCAGCAAATCACTAGCGGGAGGGCCGACAGATACGCAGTATTTT
CASKSLAGGPTDTQYF
>TRBV4-1|TRBJ2-1|NA|TRBD2
TGCGCCAGCAGCTCTATGCGGACTAGCGGGAGGAAGATTGAGCAGTTCTTC
CASSSMRTSGRKIEQFF
>TRBV9|TRBJ1-4|NA|NA
TGTGCCAGCAGCGTAGGAAGCGGGGTTGAAAAACTGTTTTTT
CASSVGSGVEKLFF
>TRBV6-5|TRBJ2-1|once|NA
TGTGCCGGCAGTTACTCGGGCCGTAGCTCCAATGAGCAGTTCTTC
CAGSYSGRSSNEQFF
>TRBV5-6|TRBJ1-3|NA|NA
TGTGCCAGCAGCGGGGACATCGCGTTCTCTGGAAACACCATATATTTT
CASSGDIAFSGNTIYF
>TRBV29-1|TRBJ1-2|NA|NA
TGCAGCGTTGAAAGATCTTTTGGGACGGGGGGTGGCTACACCTTC
CSVERSFGTGGGYTF
>TRBV7-9|TRBJ1-1|once|NA
TGTGCCAGCATATTGTTTCAGAACACTGAAGCTTTCTTT
CASILFQNTEAFF
>TRBV30|TRBJ2-7|NA|TRBD2
TGTGCCTGGAGAAAATCCCGACTAGCGGGAGGTGGGTACGAGCAGTACTTC
CAWRKSRLAGGGYEQYF
>TRBV30|TRBJ2-2|NA|TRBD2
TGTGCCTGGAGTGATCTAGCGGGCGGGGAGCTGTTTTTT
CAWSDLAGGELFF
>TRBV5-1|TRBJ1-5|NA|NA
TGCGCCAGCAGCCCAATTGGGGGACCCTATAGCAATCAGCCCCAGCATTTT
CASSPIGGPYSNQPQHF
>TRBV5-1|TRBJ2-2|NA|NA
TGCGCCAGCAGACCTAGCGGAGGGGGCACCGGGGAGCTGTTTTTT
CASRPSGGGTGELFF
>TRBV7-8|TRBJ2-7|NA|NA
TGTGCCAGCAGCTGGCAGGGACAAACGTACGAGCAGTACTTC
CASSWQGQTYEQYF
>TRBV28|TRBJ2-5|NA|NA
TGTGCCAGCAGAACTCCGGGACCTCGGGAGACCCAGTACTTC
CASRTPGPRETQYF
>TRBV9|TRBJ2-1|NA|NA
TGTGCCAGCAGCGTAGAAGCGGTAAGGTCTGGTGAGCAGTTCTTC
CASSVEAVRSGEQFF
>TRBV5-1|TRBJ2-5|NA|TRBD2
TGCGCCAGCAGCTTGTACGGCCCGGGACTAGCGGGACAAGAGACCCAGTACTTC
CASSLYGPGLAGQETQYF
>TRBV2|TRBJ2-7|NA|NA
TGTGCCAGCAGGAAGGGATCTAGCGCCACCTACGAGCAGTACTTC
CASRKGSSATYEQYF
>TRBV28|TRBJ1-1|NA|NA
TGTGCCAGCAATTCCCAAGAGGTCAGGGCTGAAGCTGAAGCTTTCTTT
CASNSQEVRAEAEAFF
>TRBV5-6|TRBJ2-7|NA|TRBD2
TGTGCCAGCAGCTTGGTAAGTGCGGGAGCCGAGCAGTACTTC
CASSLVSAGAEQYF
>TRBV19|TRBJ2-7|NA|TRBD2
TGTGCCAGTAGTGGCGCTGGCGCTGTAGCGGGAGCACCCTACGAGCAGTACTTC
CASSGAGAVAGAPYEQYF
>TRBV10-2|TRBJ1-1|NA|NA
TGCGCCAGCAGTTTTAGATTTGACATACTCACTGAAGCTTTCTTT
CASSFRFDILTEAFF
>TRBV5-4|TRBJ1-1|few|NA
TGTGCCAGCAGCTCACCCCAGGGGAGGTCTGAAGCTTTCTTT
CASSSPQGRSEAFF
>TRBV12-5|TRBJ1-5|NA|NA
TGTGCTAGTGGTCCAGAGGCAGGGGGCAATCAGCCCCAGCATTTT
CASGPEAGGNQPQHF
>TRBV6-1|TRBJ2-7|once|NA
TGTGCCAGCAGTGCGGGAGGGGCCCCGACAGGGGCCTACTACGAGCAGTACTTC
CASSAGGAPTGAYYEQYF
>TRBV9|TRBJ2-7|NA|NA
TGTGCCAGCAGCGTAGGAGACGCAAGCTCCTACGAGCAGTACTTC
CASSVGDASSYEQYF
>TRBV18|TRBJ2-7|NA|NA
TGTGCCAGCTCACCACAAGGGGACGAGCAGTACTTC
CASSPQGDEQYF
>TRBV28|TRBJ2-7|NA|TRBD2
TGTGCCAGCAGTCAACCGGGGGGGTGGAGCGGGAGGTACGAGCAGTACTTC
CASSQPGGWSGRYEQYF
>TRBV6-5|TRBJ1-5|NA|NA
TGTGCCAGCAGTTACTCTCCACCATGGGGCAATCAGCCCCAGCATTTT
CASSYSPPWGNQPQHF
>TRBV5-1|TRBJ2-5|NA|NA
TGCGCCAGCAGCTTGGTTGGGGGGCGCGGGGAGACCCAGTACTTC
CASSLVGGRGETQYF
>TRBV6-6|TRBJ1-4|NA|NA
TGTGCCAGCACCGCAAGGCTGCCTAATGAAAAACTGTTTTTT
CASTARLPNEKLFF
>TRBV28|TRBJ2-3|NA|TRBD1
TGTGCCAGCACAGGGGGCGCGGGCACAGATACGCAGTATTTT
CASTGGAGTDTQYF
>TRBV27|TRBJ2-7|NA|NA
TGTGCCAGCAGTTTATCCCCTCTGGACAGCGCCTACGAGCAGTACTTC
CASSLSPLDSAYEQYF
>TRBV6-1|TRBJ2-7|NA|NA
TGTGCCAGCAGTCACCAAACCTACGAGCAGTACTTC
CASSHQTYEQYF
>TRBV9|TRBJ2-3|NA|NA
TGTGCCAGCAGCCCCAGAGGATTCACAGATACGCAGTATTTT
CASSPRGFTDTQYF
>TRBV18|TRBJ1-5|NA|NA
TGTGCCAGCTCAGCGAGGGGCAATCAGCCCCAGCATTTT
CASSARGNQPQHF
>TRBV25-1|TRBJ2-7|NA|NA
TGTGCCAGCAGTGAATATAGGGGCACCTACGAGCAGTACTTC
CASSEYRGTYEQYF
>TRBV6-1|TRBJ2-2|NA|NA
TGTGCCAGCAGTTTAGCGGCCACGAACACCGGGGAGCTGTTTTTT
CASSLAATNTGELFF
>TRBV11-2|TRBJ2-1|NA|NA
TGTGCCAGCAGCTTAAAGCCTAGCAATGAGCAGTTCTTC
CASSLKPSNEQFF
>TRBV10-1|TRBJ2-3|NA|TRBD1
TGCGCCAGCAGTGACGGAGACAGGGCCACAGATACGCAGTATTTT
CASSDGDRATDTQYF
>TRBV19|TRBJ1-2|once|NA
TGTGCCAGTAGGGCGGCGGGCCGAAACTATGGCTACACCTTC
CASRAAGRNYGYTF
>TRBV25-1|TRBJ1-3|NA|NA
TGTGCCAGCACCCAATGGGGGGGTGGAAACACCATATATTTT
CASTQWGGGNTIYF
>TRBV5-1|TRBJ1-2|NA|NA
TGCGCCAGCAGCTTGGTTGACACCTCCTATGGCTACACCTTC
CASSLVDTSYGYTF
>TRBV6-5|TRBJ1-4|NA|NA
TGTGCCAGCAGTTGGGGGACAACTAATGAAAAACTGTTTTTT
CASSWGTTNEKLFF
>TRBV18|TRBJ2-3|once|TRBD2
TGTGCCAGCTCACCGAGGACTAGCGGGAGTCCAGATACGCAGTATTTT
CASSPRTSGSPDTQYF
>TRBV7-9|TRBJ2-5|NA|TRBD1
TGTGCCAGCAGCTTAGTAGTGCTCCGGGACAGGGCACTCCAAGAGACCCAGTACTTC
CASSLVVLRDRALQETQYF
>TRBV5-6|TRBJ2-1|NA|NA
TGTGCCAGCAGCTTGGGCGGGAGCAGGGGGAGCTCCTACAATGAGCAGTTCTTC
CASSLGGSRGSSYNEQFF
>TRBV4-2|TRBJ2-1|NA|NA
TGTGCCAGCAGCCAAGTAGGGCCCGGCAATGAGCAGTTCTTC
CASSQVGPGNEQFF
>TRBV27|TRBJ2-1|NA|TRBD2
TGTGCCAGCAGTACCGGGACTAGCGGATACAATGAGCAGTTCTTC
CASSTGTSGYNEQFF
>TRBV15|TRBJ2-7|NA|TRBD1
TGTGCCACCAGCAGAGTCACCCCTTTGGACAGGGGCTACGAGCAGTACTTC
CATSRVTPLDRGYEQYF
>TRBV4-1|TRBJ2-3|NA|TRBD2
TGCGTCAGCAGCCAAGACGGGGCGGGAGGGGGAGCAGATACGCAGTATTTT
CVSSQDGAGGGADTQYF
>TRBV19|TRBJ2-1|NA|TRBD2
TGTGCCAGTAGTATCTTTGCGGGAGTAGGAGGGAATGAGCAGTTCTTC
CASSIFAGVGGNEQFF
>TRBV5-6|TRBJ1-1|many|NA
TGTGCCAGCAGCTTCGGGACGGAAGCTTTCTTT
CASSFGTEAFF
>TRBV4-1|TRBJ2-5|NA|NA
TGCGCCAGCAGCCATTTACCCGGGGAGACCCAGTACTTC
CASSHLPGETQYF
>TRBV29-1|TRBJ2-3|NA|NA
TGCAGCGAGTTGGACAGCTCTTCCTTCACAGATACGCAGTATTTT
CSELDSSSFTDTQYF
>TRBV9|TRBJ2-5|NA|NA
TGTGCCAGCAGCGAGGGTTCAGAGACCCAGTACTTC
CASSEGSETQYF
>TRBV6-6|TRBJ1-5|NA|NA
TGTGCCAGCAGTGCCCGACAGCAGCCCCAGCATTTT
CASSARQQPQHF
>TRBV5-4|TRBJ2-3|NA|TRBD2
TGTGCCAGCAGACTAGCGGGAGGGGGAGATACGCAGTATTTT
CASRLAGGGDTQYF
>TRBV27|TRBJ2-4|NA|NA
TGTGCCAGCAGTTTCATTCGGGAGAGGAAAAACATTCAGTACTTC
CASSFIRERKNIQYF
>TRBV7-3|TRBJ2-3|once|NA
TGTGCCAGCAGCCCGCTTATGAGGAATGGGGCAGATACGCAGTATTTT
CASSPLMRNGADTQYF
>TRBV18|TRBJ1-1|once|NA
TGTGCCAGCTCACCCGGGTGGTCGGGGAACACTGAAGCTTTCTTT
CASSPGWSGNTEAFF
>TRBV6-5|TRBJ2-3|NA|NA
TGTGCCAGCACCCCCGGTTGGGGGGGCACAGATACGCAGTATTTT
CASTPGWGGTDTQYF